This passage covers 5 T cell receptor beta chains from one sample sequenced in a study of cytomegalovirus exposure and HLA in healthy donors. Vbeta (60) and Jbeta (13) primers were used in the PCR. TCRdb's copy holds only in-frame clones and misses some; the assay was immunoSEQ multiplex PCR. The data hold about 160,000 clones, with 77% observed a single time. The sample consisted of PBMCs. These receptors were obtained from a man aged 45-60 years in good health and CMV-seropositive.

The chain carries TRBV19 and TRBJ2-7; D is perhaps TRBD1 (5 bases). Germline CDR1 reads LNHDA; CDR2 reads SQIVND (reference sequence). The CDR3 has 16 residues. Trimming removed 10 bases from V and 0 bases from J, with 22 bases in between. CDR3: CATPKGLADVSYEQYF. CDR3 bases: TGTGCCACGCCCAAGGGGCTGGCCGATGTCTCCTACGAGCAGTACTTC.

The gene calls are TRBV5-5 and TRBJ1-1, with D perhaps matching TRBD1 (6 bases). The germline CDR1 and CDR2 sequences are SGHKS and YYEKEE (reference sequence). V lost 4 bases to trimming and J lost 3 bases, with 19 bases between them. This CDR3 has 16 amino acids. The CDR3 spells CASSTTNRASDTEAFF. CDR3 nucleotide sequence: TGTGCCAGCAGCACAACAAACAGGGCATCGGACACTGAAGCTTTCTTT.

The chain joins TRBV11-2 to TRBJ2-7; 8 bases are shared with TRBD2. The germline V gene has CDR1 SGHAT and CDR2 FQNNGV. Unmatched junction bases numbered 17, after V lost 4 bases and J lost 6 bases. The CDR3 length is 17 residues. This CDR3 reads CASSYLGGGGISGEQYF. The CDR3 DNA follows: TGTGCCAGCAGCTACCTGGGGGGCGGGGGGATCTCTGGCGAGCAGTACTTC.

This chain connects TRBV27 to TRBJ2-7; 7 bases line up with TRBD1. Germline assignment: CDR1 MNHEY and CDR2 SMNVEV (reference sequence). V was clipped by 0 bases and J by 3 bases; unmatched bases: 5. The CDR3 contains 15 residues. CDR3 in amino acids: CASSLSAQGNYEQYF. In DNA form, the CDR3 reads TGTGCCAGCAGTTTATCAGCACAGGGGAACTACGAGCAGTACTTC.

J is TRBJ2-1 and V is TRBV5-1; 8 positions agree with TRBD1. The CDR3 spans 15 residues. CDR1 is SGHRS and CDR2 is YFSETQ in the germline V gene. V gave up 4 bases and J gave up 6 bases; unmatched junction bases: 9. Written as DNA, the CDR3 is TGCGCCAGCAGCGGGGCCAGGGGGCCAGGCAATGAGCAGTTCTTC. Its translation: CASSGARGPGNEQFF.